One and the same sample provided the 25 T cell receptor beta chains below, sequenced in a study of cytomegalovirus exposure and HLA in healthy donors. The PCR made use of 60 Vbeta and 13 Jbeta primers. Data came from immunoSEQ multiplex PCR; TCRdb stores just in-frame clones and leaves some out. The profile shows roughly 160,000 clones, approximately 81% of them singletons. Material: PBMCs. The receptors originated from a female donor in good health and CMV-seronegative.

The DNA for the CDR3 is TGCAGCGATGACAGGGTCTATGGCTACACCTTC. Translating gives CSDDRVYGYTF. This chain connects TRBV29-1 to TRBJ1-2; 7 positions match TRBD1. With 7 bases clipped from V and 4 bases from J, the junction kept 3 bases outside the gene matches. Per the germline V gene, CDR1 is SQVTM and CDR2 is ANQGSEA. CDR3 length: 11 residues.

This chain links TRBV28 with TRBJ2-7; 7 bases fit TRBD1. Germline CDR1 and CDR2: MDHEN and SYDVKM. The CDR3 covers 15 residues. V was pared by 8 bases and J by 7 bases, with 17 bases of the junction left unmatched. The CDR3 DNA follows: TGTGCCAGCTCTTCCCCCGGACAGGCCGGTGGGGAGCAGTACTTC. The encoded protein is CASSSPGQAGGEQYF.

This chain uses TRBV2 with TRBJ1-1; tentative D call: TRBD1 (6 bases). The CDR3 consists of 14 residues. The ends were cut back, 6 bases at V and 0 bases at J, with 11 bases in the middle. Germline-derived CDR1 and CDR2 are SNHLY and FYNNEI. The CDR3 protein is CASRGDNLNTEAFF. In DNA form, the CDR3 reads TGTGCCAGCAGGGGGGACAACTTGAACACTGAAGCTTTCTTT. The full variable domain, its missing parts supplied by reference TRBV2 and TRBJ1-1, is EPEVTQTPSHQVTQMGQEVILRCVPISNHLYFYWYRQILGQKVEFLVSFYNNEISEKSEIFDDQFSVERPDGSNFTLKIRSTKLEDSAMYFCASRGDNLNTEAFFGQGTRLTVV.

In its sample, this clone was seen once. The chain has TRBV21-1 and TRBJ2-1; the table's D call, TRBD2, was not checked against the DNA. TRBV21-1 is tagged as a pseudogene. The CDR3 runs 15 residues. CDR3 residues: CASRSRAGGPCEQFF. The CDR3 nucleotides read TGTGCCAGCAGATCTAGAGCGGGAGGGCCTTGTGAGCAGTTCTTC.

The rearrangement uses TRBV4-2 and TRBJ1-2; 8 nucleotides agree with TRBD1. V was clipped by 4 bases and J by 8 bases; unmatched bases: 12. CDR3 length: 15 residues. CDR1 is LGHNA, CDR2 YNFKEQ, per germline. CDR3 region: CASSPDRDVSWGYTF. The CDR3 bases are TGTGCCAGCAGCCCGGACAGGGATGTATCGTGGGGCTACACCTTC.

This clone was counted between two and nine times. DNA of the CDR3: TGCGCCAGCAGCCAAAATCAGATGACATCTACAGATACGCAGTATTTT. Translating gives CASSQNQMTSTDTQYF. The gene calls are TRBV4-3 and TRBJ2-3, with no clear D. The V end lost 2 bases, the J end lost 3 bases, and 15 bases lay between the germline ends. Germline CDR1 is LGHNA and CDR2 is YSLEER. CDR3 length equals 16 residues.

This chain connects TRBV6-1 to TRBJ2-5; 8 positions agree with TRBD1. With 2 bases clipped from V and 5 bases from J, the junction kept 16 bases outside the gene matches. This CDR3 is 18 amino acids long. Per germline, CDR1 MNHNS and CDR2 SASEGT. CDR3 nucleotide sequence: TGTGCCAGCAGTGAAATCGTAGGAGACAGGGGCCCCCCGGAGACCCAGTACTTC. This encodes CASSEIVGDRGPPETQYF.

The chain employs TRBV20-1 and TRBJ1-1; the D is unclear. The CDR3 totals 11 residues. Trimming stripped 5 bases from V and 4 bases from J, with 8 bases between. The germline gives CDR1 DFQATT, CDR2 SNEGSKA (reference sequence). As DNA, the CDR3 is TGCAGTGCTCCAATCGGCACTGAAGCTTTCTTT. It yields the protein CSAPIGTEAFF.

This clone was seen only a few times. Mismatch with germline at one junction end may stem from a read error. The CDR3 DNA sequence: TGTGCCAGCAGGGAAGACAGGAGTGGCTACACCTTC. Translated, it gives CASREDRSGYTF. This chain uses TRBV6-1 with TRBJ1-2; possible D gene TRBD1, 6 bases. The CDR3 has 12 residues. CDR1 is MNHNS, CDR2 SASEGT, per germline.

J is TRBJ2-5 and V is TRBV5-1; 8 nucleotides match TRBD2. The CDR3 consists of 14 residues. Germline V gives CDR1 SGHRS, CDR2 YFSETQ. V gave up 4 bases and J gave up 5 bases; unmatched junction bases: 7. The CDR3 DNA follows: TGCGCCAGCAGCGCCCCGGGAGGGGGGGAGACCCAGTACTTC. As protein: CASSAPGGGETQYF.

Points on this clone: This specimen includes other DNA sequences encoding the same CDR3. The J gene is TRBJ2-7, the V gene TRBV30; 8 nucleotides line up with TRBD2. Losses at the gene ends were 0 bases for V and 2 bases for J; bases not matched to a gene: 0. The CDR3 is 13 amino acids. Germline V gene data show CDR1 as GTSNPN and CDR2 as SVGIG (reference sequence). This CDR3 is CAWSVGGAYEQYF. The CDR3 DNA reads TGTGCCTGGAGTGTCGGGGGGGCCTACGAGCAGTACTTC.

V is TRBV7-3 and J is TRBJ2-7; TRBD1 matches at 9 bases. CDR3 size: 16 residues. J lost 3 bases, V lost 5 bases, and 11 bases had no gene match. The germline V gene encodes CDR1 SGHTA and CDR2 FQGTGA. DNA of the CDR3: TGTGCCAGCAGCCTCCAGGGACAGGGTTTATTCTACGAGCAGTACTTC. It specifies CASSLQGQGLFYEQYF.

V usage is TRBV28 and J usage is TRBJ2-1; unclear D gene. V lost 5 bases and J lost 8, with 7 bases in between. There are 11 residues in the CDR3. Looked up from germline, CDR1 is MDHEN and CDR2 is SYDVKM. The CDR3 sequence: CASSPFDEQFF. The CDR3 DNA sequence: TGTGCCAGCAGTCCCTTCGATGAGCAGTTCTTC.

This clone was seen only once. The rearrangement links TRBV5-1 to TRBJ2-1; 14 bases fit TRBD2. The V and J ends lost 0 bases and 4 bases, in that order; junction bases with no gene match: 6. The CDR3 loop spans 18 amino acids. Looked up from germline, CDR1 is SGHRS and CDR2 is YFSETQ. The CDR3 region is CASSLGLAGGPVYNEQFF. For the CDR3, the DNA is TGCGCCAGCAGCTTGGGACTAGCGGGAGGGCCGGTATACAATGAGCAGTTCTTC. The whole variable domain, filled in from reference TRBV5-1 and TRBJ2-1, reads KAGVTQTPRYLIKTRGQQVTLSCSPISGHRSVSWYQQTPGQGLQFLFEYFSETQRNKGNFPGRFSGRQFSNSRSEMNVSTLELGDSALYLCASSLGLAGGPVYNEQFFGPGTRLTVL.

The V and J genes are TRBV4-3 and TRBJ1-2; TRBD1 is a possible D gene (5 bases). Germline CDR1 LGHNA, CDR2 YSLEER. The V end lost 0 bases, the J end lost 4 bases, and 15 bases lay between the germline ends. This CDR3 comprises 16 residues. The CDR3 loop is CASSQDGGASLYGYTF. As DNA, the CDR3 is TGCGCCAGCAGCCAAGACGGCGGGGCCAGCCTCTATGGCTACACCTTC.

V is TRBV15 and J is TRBJ1-5; D gene uncertain. V lost 1 base to trimming and J lost 9 bases, with 13 bases between them. This CDR3 contains 14 residues. Germline CDR1 reads LNHNV; CDR2 reads YYDKDF (reference sequence). The CDR3 DNA reads TGTGCCACCAGCAGAGCCGCGGGGATAGGGCCCCAGCATTTT. Encoded protein: CATSRAAGIGPQHF.

The chain employs TRBV7-2 and TRBJ2-3, with D uncertain. The CDR3 loop spans 14 amino acids. The germline CDR1 and CDR2 sequences are SGHTA and FQGNSA. Deletions cut 1 base from V and 2 bases from J, with 7 bases between. CDR3 residues: CASSLGPLTDTQYF. In DNA, the CDR3 is TGTGCCAGCAGCTTAGGGCCGCTCACAGATACGCAGTATTTT.

The rearrangement joins TRBV2 to TRBJ2-1; TRBD1 agrees at 9 bases. V trimming: 8 bases; J trimming: 1 base; junction bases outside the gene matches: 6. The germline V gene has CDR1 SNHLY and CDR2 FYNNEI. The CDR3 runs 15 residues. CDR3 sequence reads: CASWSGQGSYNEQFF. DNA for the CDR3: TGTGCCAGCTGGTCGGGACAGGGATCCTACAATGAGCAGTTCTTC.

The table lists this clone with a count of one. The genes are TRBV21-1 and TRBJ2-1; TRBD1, as called in the table, went unchecked against the DNA. TRBV21-1 is an annotated pseudogene. The CDR3 covers 13 residues. CDR3 bases: TGTGCCAGTCCGGGACAGGGGTTCAATGAGCAGTTCTTC. It encodes CASPGQGFNEQFF.

This clone was seen once. This chain links TRBV6-5 with TRBJ1-1; D possibly corresponds to TRBD1 (5 bases). The CDR3 is 14 residues long. V was clipped by 2 bases and J by 0 bases, with 7 bases between them. Germline values: CDR1 MNHEY, CDR2 SVGAGI. The CDR3, as DNA: TGTGCCAGCAGTTACGACAGATTGAACACTGAAGCTTTCTTT. Translation gives CASSYDRLNTEAFF.

The chain carries TRBV6-6 and TRBJ1-5; 8 nucleotides align to TRBD1. Trimming took 4 bases from V and 7 from J; bases not matched to a gene: 9. Germline-derived CDR1 and CDR2 are MNHNY and SVGAGI (reference sequence). CDR3 length: 15 residues. This CDR3 reads CASSLTDRVGQPQHF. DNA of the CDR3: TGTGCCAGCAGTTTGACGGACAGGGTGGGCCAGCCCCAGCATTTT.

The V and J genes are TRBV5-1 and TRBJ2-3; no firm D call. Germline loops: CDR1 SGHRS, CDR2 YFSETQ. The V end lost 4 bases, the J end lost 0 bases, and 9 bases lay between the germline ends. The CDR3 runs 14 residues. For the CDR3, the DNA is TGCGCCAGCAGCCCCTCGACTAGCACAGATACGCAGTATTTT. Protein sequence: CASSPSTSTDTQYF.

The sample holds a few counts of this clone. This CDR3 is also generated by other DNA sequences in the sample. The chain employs TRBV28 and TRBJ1-2; no firm D call. Trimming removed 2 bases at V and 2 bases at J, with 6 bases between. The V gene's germline CDR1 is MDHEN and CDR2 SYDVKM. The CDR3 totals 13 residues. The CDR3 DNA sequence: TGTGCCAGCAGTTTAGGTCAGAACTATGGCTACACCTTC. Encoded protein: CASSLGQNYGYTF.

This clone was counted a few times. The chain is built from TRBV23-1 and TRBJ1-6; 7 bases line up with TRBD1. TRBV23-1 is classed as an ORF, of uncertain function. The CDR3 length is 15 residues. The V and J ends lost 0 bases and 10 bases, in that order; junction bases with no gene match: 6. The CDR3 region has the DNA TGCGCCAGCAGTCAATCAGTCCAGGGGGAATCACCCCTCCACTTT. Translating it yields CASSQSVQGESPLHF.

This chain connects TRBV18 to TRBJ1-4, with D possibly being TRBD1 (5 bases). CDR1 and CDR2 (germline): KGHSH, LQKENI. The CDR3 contains 14 residues. The germline V and J ends were trimmed by 3 bases and 1 base, with 6 bases remaining between them. Written as DNA, the CDR3 is TGTGCCAGCTCACCGACAGAAACTAATGAAAAACTGTTTTTT. Encoded protein: CASSPTETNEKLFF.